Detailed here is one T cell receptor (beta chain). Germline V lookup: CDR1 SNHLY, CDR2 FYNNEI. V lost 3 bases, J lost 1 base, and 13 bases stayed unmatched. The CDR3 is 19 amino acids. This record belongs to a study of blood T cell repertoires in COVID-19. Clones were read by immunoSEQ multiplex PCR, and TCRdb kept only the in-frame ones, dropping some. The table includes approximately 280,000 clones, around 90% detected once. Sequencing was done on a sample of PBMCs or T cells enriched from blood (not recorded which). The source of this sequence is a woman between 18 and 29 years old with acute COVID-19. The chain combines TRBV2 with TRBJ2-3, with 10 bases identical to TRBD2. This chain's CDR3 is CASSDGTSDLRAGTDTQYF. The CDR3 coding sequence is TGTGCCAGCAGTGACGGGACTAGCGACCTCAGGGCGGGCACAGATACGCAGTATTTT.